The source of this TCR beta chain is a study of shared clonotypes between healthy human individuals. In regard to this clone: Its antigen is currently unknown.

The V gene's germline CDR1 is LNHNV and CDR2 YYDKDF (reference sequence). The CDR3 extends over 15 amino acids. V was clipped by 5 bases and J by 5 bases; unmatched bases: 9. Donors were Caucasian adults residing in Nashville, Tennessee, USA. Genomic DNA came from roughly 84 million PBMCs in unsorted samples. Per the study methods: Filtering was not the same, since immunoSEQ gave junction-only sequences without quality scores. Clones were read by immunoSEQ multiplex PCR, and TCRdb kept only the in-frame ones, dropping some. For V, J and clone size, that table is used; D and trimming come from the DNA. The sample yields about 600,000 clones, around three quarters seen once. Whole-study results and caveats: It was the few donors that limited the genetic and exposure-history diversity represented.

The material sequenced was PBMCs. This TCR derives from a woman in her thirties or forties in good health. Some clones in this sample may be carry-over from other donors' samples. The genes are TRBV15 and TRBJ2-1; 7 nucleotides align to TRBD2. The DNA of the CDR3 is TGTGCCACCAGCCGTTGGTTCGGGGGGAACAATGAGCAGTTCTTC. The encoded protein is CATSRWFGGNNEQFF.